The T cell receptor beta chain under discussion was sequenced for a study of blood T cell repertoires in COVID-19. Study members were between 18 and 89 years old and lived in over 20 US regions. Original processing methods: Reference gene primers were amplified, and this amplification served to estimate nucleated cell counts. Profiled with immunoSEQ multiplex PCR; TCRdb holds only in-frame clones, not every one. Clonal size and the V and J genes are those of that table, whereas D and trimming came from the DNA. The sample comprises fewer than 350,000 clones, 85% to 90% of which are singletons, and roughly 1.5% rests with the top ten. Germline CDR1 SGDLS, CDR2 YYNGEE. V trimming: 6 bases; J trimming: 8 bases; junction bases outside the gene matches: 4. CDR3 length: 12 residues.

Sequencing input: PBMCs or T cells enriched from blood (not recorded which). This TCR derives from a young woman with acute COVID-19. The J gene is TRBJ1-4, the V gene TRBV9, with 7 nucleotides matching TRBD1. The DNA of the CDR3 is TGTGCCAGCAAGGGGGCTGGGGAAAAACTGTTTTTT. This translates into CASKGAGEKLFF. Combining the CDR3 with reference TRBV9 and TRBJ1-4 gives the whole variable domain DSGVTQTPKHLITATGQRVTLRCSPRSGDLSVYWYQQSLDQGLQFLIQYYNGEERAKGNILERFSAQQFPDLHSELNLSSLELGDSALYFCASKGAGEKLFFGSGTQLSVL.